The TCR beta chain described here comes from a study of blood T cells in healthy people across ages (dated by TCRdb to about 2015). For the wider study: In model experiments, template switching captured roughly one uniquely barcoded TCR beta cDNA molecule for every two T cells. The study measured age-related changes in TCR beta repertoire diversity using deep sequencing normalized with unique cDNA molecular identifiers. The donors were divided into four age groups: young (average around 16 years), middle-aged (over 35), aged (roughly 66) and long-lived (nearly 85). To avoid experimental bias, donors of different ages were randomly spread across the sequencing lanes. Two additional independent replicas of 1 million unique cDNA reads from the same blood draw were analyzed for two donors (one aged 18 to 29 and one aged 80 or older). Paper-wide results and their limitations: As age increased, observed TCR beta diversity per million T cells dropped in a roughly linear way, and a significant reduction was already evident by age about 40. Total diversity estimates from one million sequenced T cells were considered lower bounds and underestimates. Compared with the aged group, the long-lived group had more naive CD4+ T cells, fewer expanded clones and increased TCR diversity, suggesting age selection. Conclusive comparison of naive and antigen-experienced compartments was prevented by the profiling of bulk unsorted PBMCs. A strong correlation was found between observed TCR beta diversity and the percentage of naive T cells measured by flow cytometry. The CMV infection status of donors was not known, potentially confounding age-related changes in expanded clonotypes.

Donors were a few dozen systemically healthy Caucasian individuals from Russia aged roughly 6 to 95 years. About 10 milliliters of peripheral blood were collected from each donor into EDTA-treated Vacutainer tubes. Ficoll-Paque density-gradient centrifugation was used to isolate PBMCs, with at least 6 million per sample. Trizol reagent was used to extract total RNA from PBMCs, with at least 5.5 micrograms per sample. The percentages of naive CD45RAhigh/CD27high T cells were determined by flow cytometry on a PBMC aliquot from every donor. Receptor amplification or capture employed 5' RACE. The second PCR ran for about 6 to 12 cycles and used a J-beta primer mix along with a sample-barcoded 5' primer. A template-switch 5' adaptor carrying 12 random nucleotides introduced a unique molecular identifier onto each TCR beta cDNA molecule. Each sample yielded at least 2.5 million CDR3-containing paired-end reads. All of the RNA was converted into first-strand cDNA using the Mint cDNA synthesis kit, with a TRBC-specific oligonucleotide serving as the primer. Following uracil-DNA glycosylase treatment, a first 18-cycle PCR with universal primers M1SS and BC2_uni_R was performed on all cDNA. The paper's data handling went like this. Normalization of each sample was performed by random selection of 1 million high-quality reads, each carrying a distinct molecular identifier. Instead of being binned into consensus sequences, reads that shared molecular identifiers were thrown out. MiTCR, with a Q25 quality threshold and the strictest error-elimination algorithm, was used for CDR3 identification, clonotype clustering and error correction. A nonparametric unseen species model using Euler transformation provided a lower-bound estimate of total TCR beta diversity. TCRdb reprocessed the public reads (quality trimming at Q25 with fastp, clone calling with MiXCR) and kept in-frame beta chains. Each CDR3 protein appears once, grouped with its most common genes and DNA. TCRdb, not the original authors, processed these V and J calls. This sample holds over 1,500,000 distinct CDR3 sequences; 30% to 40% were observed only once. The biggest ten clones account for more than 20% of the sample.

This clonotype was counted once. This clone's antigen is unknown. Base qualities are not recorded, but no much larger clone differs from it by a single base. The sequenced material came from blood. This sequence was found in a human donor in good health.

DNA sequence: TGTGCCAGCAGCTTAAGGGGGATTGACTACAATGAGCAGTTCTTC. Its translation reads: CASSLRGIDYNEQFF. The sequence is built from TRBV7-3 and TRBJ2-1, with the D gene tentatively TRBD1 or TRBD2, based on 5 matching bases in each. From cysteine to phenylalanine, the CDR3 is 15 amino acids long. This entry keeps only the CDR3 DNA: 45 bases, framed from base 1. The V end loses 1 base and the J end loses 3 bases, and a stretch of 10 bases separates them. According to the germline V gene, CDR1 reads SGHTA and CDR2 reads FQGTGA.